Given below is one T cell receptor (beta chain) in context. What this receptor recognizes is not known. Base qualities are not recorded, but no much larger clone differs from it by a single base. The library was built by means of the immunoSEQ multiplex PCR assay. In the authors' own workflow: A statistical classification framework was built to diagnose cytomegalovirus status from the catalog of TCR beta chain sequences. TCRdb obtained this table from immuneACCESS and retained in-frame rearrangements with V and J assigned. These tables miss some clones; where compared with another copy, unresolved V genes account for less than half of the shortfall, and the remainder is unexplained. The DNA was the basis for D and trimming; V, J and clone size are from that table. This sample holds about 110,000 clones; about nine tenths were observed only once. In total, the top ten clones hold 1.5% to 2% of the sample.

Donors formed part of the validation cohort, which comprised over a hundred subjects and was distinct from the first cohort of under 800 subjects. The source of the sample is a study of cytomegalovirus exposure and HLA in healthy donors (dated 2017 in TCRdb). Regarding the study in general: According to a later analysis, one platform produced both the 110 or so validation repertoires and the roughly 640 repertoires of the first cohort. The study aimed to test whether cataloging public T cell receptors could reveal signatures of past pathogen exposure. In addition to the first cohort of 650 to 750 subjects, a separate validation cohort of approximately 130 different subjects was used. To predict cytomegalovirus infection status, the study brought together high-throughput TCR immunosequencing, statistical association of individual TCRs with disease status, and machine learning.

Trimming costs V 4 bases and J 7 bases, and their ends lie 16 bases apart. The CDR3 covers 15 residues, taking in both the cysteine and the phenylalanine. Solely the CDR3 DNA is kept, with 45 bases framed from the first base. Reading the germline V gene gives CDR1 MGHRA and CDR2 YSYEKL. The paper as a whole reports these results and caveats: Most TCR sequences were seen in very few donors, while some public TCRs were found in many individuals. A later analysis had no HLA typing for the validation cohort, so co-occurrence there was scored across all 110 or so repertoires. The study gave a list of about 160 TCR beta chains associated with cytomegalovirus. In vitro tests confirmed that a few of the cytomegalovirus-associated TCR beta chains recognize cytomegalovirus antigens. The classifier was reported to diagnose cytomegalovirus status with high specificity and sensitivity in both the original cohort and the validation cohort. The authors suggested that the approach could potentially be generalized to other disease states and immunological phenotypes. Subsequent analysis determined that TCRs grouped into clusters in the first cohort also showed a tendency toward co-occurrence across the approximately 110 validation repertoires, and 85% to 95% of cluster scores exceeded 0.

The chain joins TRBV4-1 to TRBJ1-4; the D gene is perhaps TRBD1, from 5 matching bases. This clonotype was obtained from a woman between 18 and 29 years old in good health and CMV-seropositive. Source material: PBMCs. CDR3 protein: CASSLAIGGGEKLFF. The bases are TGCGCCAGCAGCCTAGCTATCGGGGGGGGTGAAAAACTGTTTTTT.